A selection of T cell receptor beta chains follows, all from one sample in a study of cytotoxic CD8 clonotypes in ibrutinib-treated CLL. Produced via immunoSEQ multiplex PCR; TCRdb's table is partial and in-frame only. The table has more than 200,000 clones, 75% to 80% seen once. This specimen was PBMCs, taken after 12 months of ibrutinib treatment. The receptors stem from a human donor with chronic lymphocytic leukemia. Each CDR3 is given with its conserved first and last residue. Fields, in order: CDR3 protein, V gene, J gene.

CDR3 protein: CASSYVEGGNYGYTF; V gene: TRBV6-6; J gene: TRBJ1-2
CDR3 protein: CASSQTAPGANSPLHF; V gene: TRBV4-1; J gene: TRBJ1-6
CDR3 protein: CASSLNGARDTQYF; V gene: TRBV13; J gene: TRBJ2-3
CDR3 protein: CAIRGDGTNYGYTF; V gene: TRBV10-3; J gene: TRBJ1-2
CDR3 protein: CASSLIGGTDSNQPQHF; V gene: TRBV7-6; J gene: TRBJ1-5
CDR3 protein: CASRSPGVSTGELFF; V gene: TRBV5-1; J gene: TRBJ2-2
CDR3 protein: CASRMWGGLSTDTQYF; V gene: TRBV27; J gene: TRBJ2-3
CDR3 protein: CASSEAGPPRTQYF; V gene: TRBV2; J gene: TRBJ2-5
CDR3 protein: CASRGVFRNTIYF; V gene: TRBV2; J gene: TRBJ1-3
CDR3 protein: CASSLPPYEQYF; V gene: TRBV7-9; J gene: TRBJ2-7
CDR3 protein: CASSPGSFRTGELFF; V gene: TRBV7-8; J gene: TRBJ2-2
CDR3 protein: CSVVSVQGNKRGAVF; V gene: TRBV29-1; J gene: TRBJ2-2
CDR3 protein: CASSTGDRGYNEQFF; V gene: TRBV19; J gene: TRBJ2-1
CDR3 protein: CSVDGGWSYNEQFF; V gene: TRBV29-1; J gene: TRBJ2-1
CDR3 protein: CASTELSEQFF; V gene: TRBV25-1; J gene: TRBJ2-1
CDR3 protein: CASSLIPGGTGELFF; V gene: TRBV5-1; J gene: TRBJ2-2
CDR3 protein: CASSVLDGESSYEQYF; V gene: TRBV2; J gene: TRBJ2-7
CDR3 protein: CASSVGWLAGGRDTDTQYF; V gene: TRBV9; J gene: TRBJ2-3
CDR3 protein: CASSSGTGNTIYF; V gene: TRBV5-1; J gene: TRBJ1-3
CDR3 protein: CASIADGRETQYF; V gene: TRBV6-1; J gene: TRBJ2-5
CDR3 protein: CASSIGPYGYTF; V gene: TRBV5-6; J gene: TRBJ1-2
CDR3 protein: CASSLLGQGIHGYTF; V gene: TRBV18; J gene: TRBJ1-2
CDR3 protein: CASSIDLGTPRDNQPQHF; V gene: TRBV19; J gene: TRBJ1-5